This T cell receptor beta chain originates from a study of T cell responses to AZD1222 COVID-19 vaccine. Whole-study findings and limits: Reports say nearly half of spike-specific TCRs go after unmutated variant regions.

This table comes from immunoSEQ multiplex PCR, and its TCRdb copy is limited to in-frame clones, with some not included. Found here are 100,000 or so clones, nearly 90% of them singletons; the top ten hold around 3.1%. This CDR3 is built from 17 residues. V lost 4 bases to trimming and J lost 0 bases, with 18 bases between them. Per the germline V gene, CDR1 is LGHDT and CDR2 is YNNKEL (reference sequence). Worth noting for this clone: As yet, its antigen is unknown.

The sample was peripheral blood, taken on day 0 of AZD1222 vaccination. This TCR was sampled from an adult in good health. The chain joins TRBV3-1 (or the pseudogene TRBV3-2) to TRBJ1-1; tentative D call: TRBD1 (5 bases). Here the CDR3 reads CASSPRNRQNMNTEAFF. In DNA form, the CDR3 reads TGTGCCAGCAGCCCTCGAAATAGACAGAACATGAACACTGAAGCTTTCTTT.